The following is a T cell receptor (beta chain) sequence with its context. The data belong to a study of response to subunit inactivated influenza vaccine. TCRdb itself ran the RT-PCR reads through MiXCR, one entry per CDR3 protein. The data hold 300,000 to 350,000 distinct CDR3 sequences, with around 22% observed a single time. The CDR3 is 13 amino acids. Trimming stripped 8 bases from V and 3 bases from J, with 10 bases between. Germline values: CDR1 LNHNV, CDR2 YYDKDF (reference sequence). The J gene is TRBJ2-2, the V gene TRBV15; D might be TRBD1 (5 bases). The source is a man in his fifties or sixties who received an inactivated influenza vaccine. The starting material was PBMCs from blood, obtained less than 22 months after vaccination. The CDR3 DNA reads as TGTGCCACCGCAGGGTTTTACACCGGGGAGCTGTTTTTT. Translated: CATAGFYTGELFF.